This T cell receptor beta chain was profiled in a study of T cells after yellow fever vaccination. Of note for this clonotype: Antigen unknown.

Regarding the study as a whole: The CD4 and CD8 compartments had a small share of their clonotypes in common. Highly abundant clonotypes carried over from the bulk population could end up in FACS-sorted repertoires as contaminants. Subsequent to the booster, the majority of primary-vaccination clones reappeared (around 96% CD4, 88% CD8).

The authors made TCR cDNA by 5'RACE template switching, adding a universal primer site and UMIs. Via MiXCR, TCRdb re-called the 5' RACE reads, giving one row per CDR3 protein. The top ten hold 14% of the sample, which has about 550,000 distinct CDR3 sequences, about 19% seen once. The receptor's source is a man aged 25 to 40 who received the YFV17D yellow fever vaccine. The source was PBMCs, collected 15 days after the yellow fever booster vaccination.

This CDR3 reads CSSRWGHTGELFF. The DNA of the CDR3 is TGTTCCTCTAGATGGGGTCACACCGGGGAGCTGTTTTTT. This chain links TRBV12-3 or TRBV12-4 with TRBJ2-2; D not resolved. CDR3 length: 13 residues.